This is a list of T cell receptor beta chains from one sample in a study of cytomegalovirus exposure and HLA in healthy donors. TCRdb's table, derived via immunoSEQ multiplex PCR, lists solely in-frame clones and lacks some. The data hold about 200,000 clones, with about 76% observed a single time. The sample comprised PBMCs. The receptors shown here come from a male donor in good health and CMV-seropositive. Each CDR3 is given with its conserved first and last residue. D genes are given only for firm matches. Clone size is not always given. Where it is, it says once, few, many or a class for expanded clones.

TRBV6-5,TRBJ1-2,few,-,TGTGCCAGTACAGGAGCGGGACACAGGGATGGCTACACCTTC,CASTGAGHRDGYTF
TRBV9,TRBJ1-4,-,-,TGTGCCAGCAGCGATGGACAGCCTAATGAAAAACTGTTTTTT,CASSDGQPNEKLFF
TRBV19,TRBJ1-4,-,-,TGTGCCAGTAGTCCGGACATGGCTGAAAAACTGTTTTTT,CASSPDMAEKLFF
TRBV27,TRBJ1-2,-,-,TGTGCCAGCAGTGCTCACCAGGGCTATGGCTACACCTTC,CASSAHQGYGYTF
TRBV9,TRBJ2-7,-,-,TGTGCCAGCAGCGTAGGGCCAGATCTCTACCCGGGGTACGAGCAGTACTTC,CASSVGPDLYPGYEQYF
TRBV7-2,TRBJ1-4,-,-,TGTGCCAGCAGCTTAGTCCGGACATTCTCTAATGAAAAACTGTTTTTT,CASSLVRTFSNEKLFF
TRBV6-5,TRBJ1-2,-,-,TGTGCCAGCAGGGGCAGCTCGGATGGCTACACCTTC,CASRGSSDGYTF
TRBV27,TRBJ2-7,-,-,TGTGCCAGCAGTCCGTCCCCTTACTCAAGGAGCTCCTACGAGCAGTACTTC,CASSPSPYSRSSYEQYF
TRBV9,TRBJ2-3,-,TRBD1,TGTGCCAGCAGTCTTTTGACAGGGGGAACAGATACGCAGTATTTT,CASSLLTGGTDTQYF
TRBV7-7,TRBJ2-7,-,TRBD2,TGTGCTAGCAGCCGGGGACTAGCGGGCGAGCAGTACTTC,CASSRGLAGEQYF
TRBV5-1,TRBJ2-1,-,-,TGCGCCAGCAGCCGTTCCGGGACAAACAATGAGCAGTTCTTC,CASSRSGTNNEQFF
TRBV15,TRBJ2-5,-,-,TGTGCCACCAGCAGAGGGACAGCTTTACAAGAGACCCAGTACTTC,CATSRGTALQETQYF
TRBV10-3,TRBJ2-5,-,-,TGTGCCATCAGTGAGACTAGCATCCAAGAGACCCAGTACTTC,CAISETSIQETQYF
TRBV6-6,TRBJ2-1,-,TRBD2,TGTGCCAGCAGGGGCGGGGGGTCCTACAATGAGCAGTTCTTC,CASRGGGSYNEQFF
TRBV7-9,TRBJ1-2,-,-,TGTGCCAGCAGCCACGATAAGAGAGGGTATGACTATGGCTACACCTTC,CASSHDKRGYDYGYTF
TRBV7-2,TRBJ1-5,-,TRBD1,TGTGCCAGCAGCTTAGGCGGGACAGCGGGTCGGCCCCAGCATTTT,CASSLGGTAGRPQHF
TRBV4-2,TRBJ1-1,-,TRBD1,TGTGCCAGCAGCCGAGGGGGGACAGGGGAGCCTGAAGCTTTCTTT,CASSRGGTGEPEAFF
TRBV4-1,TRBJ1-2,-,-,TGCGCCAGCAGCCAAGACAGATTCCTCTATGGCTACACCTTC,CASSQDRFLYGYTF
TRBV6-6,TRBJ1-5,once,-,TGTGCCAGCAGACAATACACGAGCAATCAGCCCCAGCATTTT,CASRQYTSNQPQHF
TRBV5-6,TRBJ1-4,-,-,TGTGCCAGCAGCTTCTCGACAGGACACCTGTTTTTT,CASSFSTGHLFF
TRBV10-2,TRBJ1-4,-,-,TGCGCCTCAAATTTCGGGGGGAATAATGAAAAACTGTTTTTT,CASNFGGNNEKLFF
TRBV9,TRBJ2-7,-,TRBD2,TGTGCCAGCAGCGGACTAGCGGACTACGAGCAGTACTTC,CASSGLADYEQYF